Listed here are 7 T cell receptor beta chains from one sample, sequenced in a study of cytomegalovirus exposure and HLA in healthy donors. Profiling relied on immunoSEQ multiplex PCR, and the TCRdb table lists in-frame clones only, not all of them. The sample gives approximately 280,000 clones, over 75% of which show up once; about 0.85% is in the top ten. The sequenced sample consisted of PBMCs. These receptors all stem from a woman between 18 and 29 years old in good health and CMV-seronegative.

The rearrangement links TRBV25-1 to TRBJ1-3; TRBD1 is a possible D gene (6 bases). The CDR3 loop spans 15 amino acids. The germline V gene encodes CDR1 MGHDK and CDR2 SYGVNS. V was clipped by 3 bases and J by 0 bases, with 9 bases between them. CDR3 in amino acids: CASSDGQSSGNTIYF. The DNA of the CDR3 is TGTGCCAGCAGTGATGGACAGAGCTCTGGAAACACCATATATTTT.

This sequence joins TRBV9 and TRBJ2-5, with D maybe TRBD2 (6 bases). The CDR3 is 17 residues long. Trimming removed 0 bases from V and 2 bases from J, with 17 bases in between. Looked up from germline, CDR1 is SGDLS and CDR2 is YYNGEE. CDR3: CASSVAWGDPAQETQYF. The CDR3 DNA reads as TGTGCCAGCAGCGTAGCTTGGGGGGACCCAGCTCAAGAGACCCAGTACTTC.

This clone was seen a single time. J is TRBJ2-4 and V is TRBV7-2; 7 bases fit TRBD2. CDR1 is SGHTA and CDR2 is FQGNSA in the germline V gene. This CDR3 has 15 residues. Trimming cost V 5 bases and J 4 bases; bases outside gene matches: 8. CDR3 region: CASSAIGLGKNIQYF. DNA of the CDR3: TGTGCCAGCAGCGCAATAGGACTAGGAAAAAACATTCAGTACTTC.

This chain links TRBV28 with TRBJ1-1; the D gene is possibly TRBD1 (5 bases). V was cut by 6 bases and J by 10 bases, with 21 bases left in between. CDR3 length: 14 residues. Germline lookup yields CDR1 MDHEN and CDR2 SYDVKM. The CDR3 DNA is TGTGCCAGCAGCCAGGACACTACGAAGGGTCTAGCTTTCTTT. Translating it yields CASSQDTTKGLAFF.

The rearrangement uses TRBV7-2 and TRBJ2-7, with TRBD2 matching 14 bases. The CDR3 is made up of 16 amino acids. Germline V gene sequence: CDR1 SGHTA, CDR2 FQGNSA. J gave up 2 bases and V 2 bases, and 2 bases lay outside the gene matches. The CDR3 loop reads CASSLRLAGGPYEQYF. CDR3 DNA: TGTGCCAGCAGCTTACGACTAGCGGGAGGGCCCTACGAGCAGTACTTC.

The chain links TRBV6-1 to TRBJ1-5; D might be TRBD1 (5 bases). Trimming removed 2 bases from V and 0 bases from J, with 11 bases in between. The length of the CDR3 is 16 residues. The germline CDR1 and CDR2 sequences are MNHNS and SASEGT. CDR3 nucleotides: TGTGCCAGCAGTGAAAACGGGGGAAATAGCAATCAGCCCCAGCATTTT. Amino acids: CASSENGGNSNQPQHF.

V and J are TRBV6-1 and TRBJ1-2; 7 nucleotides match TRBD1. CDR1 is MNHNS and CDR2 is SASEGT in the germline V gene. V was clipped by 1 base and J by 3 bases; unmatched bases: 5. The CDR3 runs 15 residues. CDR3 sequence: CASSEGYRGYYGYTF. For the CDR3, the DNA is TGTGCCAGCAGTGAAGGGTACAGGGGCTACTATGGCTACACCTTC.